The rows below give T cell receptor beta chains drawn from one sample of a study of response to subunit inactivated influenza vaccine. MiXCR was run by TCRdb on the RT-PCR reads, yielding one entry per CDR3 protein. The table records 700,000 to 900,000 distinct CDR3 sequences, 21% of them present only once. Source: PBMCs from blood, taken 5 to 6 days after vaccination. The receptors shown here come from a man aged 45 to 65 who received an inactivated influenza vaccine. CDR3s include the opening cysteine and the closing phenylalanine or tryptophan. A D gene is named only where the DNA matches it firmly. A row's size may be missing; if present it is once, few, many or a size class.

D: TRBD1
V: TRBV3-1
J: TRBJ1-1
size: -
CDR3: CASSQVGKRGRAFF
DNA: TGTGCCAGCAGCCAAGTTGGGAAGAGGGGGCGGGCTTTCTTT

D: -
V: TRBV7-2
J: TRBJ1-5
size: few
CDR3: CASSSMGGGQPQHF
DNA: TGTGCCAGCAGCTCCATGGGGGGCGGTCAGCCCCAGCATTTT

D: -
V: TRBV6-1
J: TRBJ2-7
size: -
CDR3: CASTQGWVYEQYF
DNA: TGTGCCAGCACCCAGGGCTGGGTCTACGAGCAGTACTTC

D: -
V: TRBV7-2
J: TRBJ2-3
size: few
CDR3: CASSLVRQSPTDTQYF
DNA: TGTGCCAGCAGCTTAGTTAGACAGAGCCCCACAGATACGCAGTATTTT

D: TRBD2
V: TRBV20-1
J: TRBJ2-5
size: -
CDR3: CSAIDSGGTQETQYF
DNA: TGCAGTGCTATCGATAGCGGGGGGACCCAAGAGACCCAGTACTTC

D: -
V: TRBV18
J: TRBJ1-1
size: few
CDR3: CASSPLGSTEAFF
DNA: TGTGCCAGCTCACCATTGGGGAGCACTGAAGCTTTCTTT

D: -
V: TRBV5-1
J: TRBJ2-2
size: -
CDR3: CASRYLLTRTGELFF
DNA: TGCGCCAGCAGATATCTCCTGACGAGGACCGGGGAGCTGTTTTTT

D: -
V: TRBV10-3
J: TRBJ2-6
size: once
CDR3: CAISERSGVGANVLTF
DNA: TGTGCCATCAGTGAGAGATCGGGGGTTGGGGCCAACGTCCTGACTTTC

D: TRBD1
V: TRBV15
J: TRBJ1-6
size: -
CDR3: CATSRAGTENSPLHF
DNA: TGTGCCACCAGCAGAGCAGGGACAGAAAATTCACCCCTCCACTTT

D: -
V: TRBV20-1
J: TRBJ2-1
size: many
CDR3: CSAETRADEQFF
DNA: TGCAGTGCTGAAACGCGAGCCGATGAGCAGTTCTTC

D: -
V: TRBV12-3/TRBV12-4
J: TRBJ2-7
size: few
CDR3: CASSLARVAVMDEQYF
DNA: TGTGCCAGCAGTTTAGCAAGGGTAGCGGTCATGGACGAGCAGTACTTC

D: -
V: TRBV12-3/TRBV12-4
J: TRBJ2-5
size: -
CDR3: CASSFHLYQETQYF
DNA: TGTGCCAGCAGTTTCCATCTGTACCAAGAGACCCAGTACTTC

D: TRBD2
V: TRBV4-3
J: TRBJ2-3
size: -
CDR3: CASSQDGAPGGLGTDTQYF
DNA: TGCGCCAGCAGCCAAGATGGGGCGCCGGGGGGGCTTGGCACAGATACGCAGTATTTT

D: -
V: TRBV28
J: TRBJ1-5
size: few
CDR3: CATAGDSNQPQHF
DNA: TGTGCCACCGCGGGGGATAGCAATCAGCCCCAGCATTTT

D: TRBD2
V: TRBV12-3/TRBV12-4
J: TRBJ2-2
size: -
CDR3: CASKGVGTRNTGELFF
DNA: TGTGCCAGCAAAGGGGTAGGGACTAGAAACACCGGGGAGCTGTTTTTT

D: -
V: TRBV7-9
J: TRBJ1-2
size: few
CDR3: CASSLAQVSAYGYTF
DNA: TGTGCCAGCAGCTTAGCGCAGGTCTCGGCTTATGGCTACACCTTC

D: -
V: TRBV20-1
J: TRBJ2-4
size: few
CDR3: CSAGGRGAAKNIQYF
DNA: TGCAGTGCCGGGGGGAGGGGGGCGGCCAAAAACATTCAGTACTTC

D: TRBD2
V: TRBV12-3/TRBV12-4
J: TRBJ2-7
size: few
CDR3: CASSRTSGRYEQYF
DNA: TGTGCCAGCAGTCGGACTAGCGGCCGTTACGAGCAGTACTTC

D: -
V: TRBV6-1
J: TRBJ1-5
size: many
CDR3: CASKDGGESNQPQHF
DNA: TGTGCCAGCAAAGACGGGGGAGAGAGCAATCAGCCCCAGCATTTT

D: -
V: TRBV4-3
J: TRBJ2-5
size: -
CDR3: CASSQGRIRGGETQYF
DNA: TGCGCCAGCAGCCAAGGACGCATCCGGGGTGGGGAGACCCAGTACTTC

D: TRBD1
V: TRBV4-3
J: TRBJ1-5
size: -
CDR3: CASSQDQGGRNQPQHF
DNA: TGCGCCAGCAGCCAAGACCAGGGGGGACGAAATCAGCCCCAGCATTTT

D: TRBD2
V: TRBV25-1
J: TRBJ2-5
size: -
CDR3: CASSEFSGGPPAETQYF
DNA: TGTGCCAGCAGTGAATTTAGCGGGGGGCCCCCGGCAGAGACCCAGTACTTC

D: TRBD2
V: TRBV7-6
J: TRBJ2-7
size: few
CDR3: CASSLLLAGPGHYEQYF
DNA: TGTGCCAGCAGCTTACTACTAGCGGGGCCGGGGCACTACGAGCAGTACTTC

D: -
V: TRBV20-1
J: TRBJ2-7
size: -
CDR3: CSARKSPSPFSYEQYF
DNA: TGCAGTGCTAGAAAATCACCGTCACCCTTTTCCTACGAGCAGTACTTC

D: -
V: TRBV4-1
J: TRBJ2-5
size: -
CDR3: CASRSRGNEETQYF
DNA: TGCGCCAGCAGATCCCGGGGAAACGAAGAGACCCAGTACTTC

D: TRBD1
V: TRBV18
J: TRBJ2-4
size: few
CDR3: CASSTGQGGAKNIQYF
DNA: TGTGCCAGCTCAACCGGACAGGGGGGAGCCAAAAACATTCAGTACTTC

D: TRBD2
V: TRBV7-9
J: TRBJ2-7
size: -
CDR3: CASSLAASGLYF
DNA: TGTGCCAGCAGCTTAGCCGCTAGCGGGTTATACTTC

D: TRBD1
V: TRBV9
J: TRBJ2-3
size: -
CDR3: CASSGDRVSGTQYF
DNA: TGTGCCAGCAGCGGGGACAGGGTCTCGGGTACGCAGTATTTT

D: TRBD2
V: TRBV28
J: TRBJ2-7
size: -
CDR3: CASSFSASGSSYEQYF
DNA: TGTGCCAGCAGTTTCTCCGCTAGCGGGAGTTCCTACGAGCAGTACTTC

D: -
V: TRBV28
J: TRBJ2-1
size: few
CDR3: CASSLFATLKPNEQFF
DNA: TGTGCCAGCAGTTTATTCGCCACTCTGAAGCCCAATGAGCAGTTCTTC

D: -
V: TRBV28
J: TRBJ1-1
size: -
CDR3: CASSHPGGGGTEAFF
DNA: TGTGCCAGCAGTCACCCCGGCGGGGGGGGCACTGAAGCTTTCTTT

D: -
V: TRBV4-1
J: TRBJ1-1
size: few
CDR3: CASSQEGGNTEAFF
DNA: TGCGCCAGCAGCCAAGAAGGCGGAAACACTGAAGCTTTCTTT

D: -
V: TRBV7-9
J: TRBJ2-1
size: -
CDR3: CASSPRTANNEQFF
DNA: TGTGCCAGCAGCCCCAGGACAGCAAACAATGAGCAGTTCTTC

D: -
V: TRBV7-8
J: TRBJ1-5
size: few
CDR3: CASSLNDQPQHF
DNA: TGTGCCAGCAGCTTAAACGATCAGCCCCAGCATTTT

D: TRBD1
V: TRBV6-2/TRBV6-3
J: TRBJ2-7
size: -
CDR3: CAIRGQTSYEQYF
DNA: TGTGCCATCCGGGGACAGACCTCCTACGAGCAGTACTTC

D: TRBD2
V: TRBV4-3
J: TRBJ2-1
size: -
CDR3: CASSQETVGGVYNEQFF
DNA: TGCGCCAGCAGCCAAGAAACGGTCGGGGGGGTCTACAATGAGCAGTTCTTC

D: TRBD2
V: TRBV4-1
J: TRBJ2-3
size: -
CDR3: CASSQDSGKSTDTQYF
DNA: TGCGCCAGCAGCCAAGATAGCGGGAAAAGCACAGATACGCAGTATTTT

D: TRBD1
V: TRBV29-1
J: TRBJ2-2
size: -
CDR3: CSVVGQIGELFF
DNA: TGCAGCGTTGTGGGACAGATAGGGGAGCTGTTTTTT

D: -
V: TRBV2
J: TRBJ2-3
size: few
CDR3: CASIRGEADTQYF
DNA: TGTGCCAGCATCAGGGGGGAGGCAGATACGCAGTATTTT

D: -
V: TRBV29-1
J: TRBJ2-2
size: -
CDR3: CSGLIGETTGDLFF
DNA: TGCAGCGGATTAATTGGGGAAACCACCGGGGACCTGTTTTTT

D: -
V: TRBV3-1
J: TRBJ2-7
size: -
CDR3: CASSQETNSYEQYF
DNA: TGTGCCAGCAGCCAAGAAACCAACTCCTACGAGCAGTACTTC

D: -
V: TRBV29-1
J: TRBJ2-7
size: few
CDR3: CSVETVYEQYF
DNA: TGCAGCGTTGAGACAGTATACGAGCAGTACTTC

D: -
V: TRBV25-1
J: TRBJ1-3
size: few
CDR3: CASSETDRNTIYF
DNA: TGTGCCAGCAGTGAAACCGACAGAAACACCATATATTTT

D: TRBD1
V: TRBV12-3/TRBV12-4
J: TRBJ1-1
size: -
CDR3: CASSRGQYTEAFF
DNA: TGTGCCAGCAGTAGGGGACAGTACACTGAAGCTTTCTTT

D: -
V: TRBV7-9
J: TRBJ2-7
size: few
CDR3: CASSSTSITYEQYF
DNA: TGTGCCAGCAGCTCAACTAGCATTACCTACGAGCAGTACTTC

D: -
V: TRBV28
J: TRBJ2-7
size: -
CDR3: CASSLQWDLTYEQYF
DNA: TGTGCCAGCAGTTTACAGTGGGACTTAACCTACGAGCAGTACTTC

D: TRBD1
V: TRBV10-3
J: TRBJ2-5
size: few
CDR3: CATRQGARETQYF
DNA: TGTGCCACGCGACAGGGGGCAAGAGAGACCCAGTACTTC

D: -
V: TRBV11-2
J: TRBJ1-6
size: few
CDR3: CASSHSGKSPLHF
DNA: TGTGCCAGCAGCCATTCAGGGAAGTCACCCCTCCACTTT

D: -
V: TRBV20-1
J: TRBJ2-1
size: -
CDR3: CSISPGTGSGEQFF
DNA: TGCAGTATTTCCCCAGGGACGGGTTCGGGTGAGCAGTTCTTC

D: -
V: TRBV2
J: TRBJ1-3
size: -
CDR3: CASSEARVGRNTIYF
DNA: TGTGCCAGCAGTGAAGCGCGAGTAGGGAGAAACACCATATATTTT